The T cell receptor beta chain under discussion was sequenced for a study of T cell responses to AZD1222 COVID-19 vaccine (dated by TCRdb to about 2021). Study-level background: AZD1222 recipients whose second dose came at about 4 weeks and those whose second dose came at about 12 weeks were combined into one group, since spike-specific TCR depth and breadth did not differ between the two schedules. A total of approximately 240 trial participants underwent TCR sequencing, of whom 207 had received two doses of AZD1222 and around 25 had received two doses of the MenACWY control vaccine. Trial participants were enrolled by age into subgroups of 18-55, 56-69 and 70-plus years, and around 150, 29 and 61 TCR-sequenced participants, respectively, were included in these subgroups.

The CDR3 regions of human TCRbeta chains were subjected to immunosequencing. On the authors' methods: TCRs in the repertoires were compared against a reference library of SARS-CoV-2-specific TCRs that had been generated with the MIRA antigen-specificity platform. Breadth meant the fraction of unique TCRs that were SARS-CoV-2-associated, whereas depth meant the fraction of total T cells that were SARS-CoV-2-associated. Using the MIRA data, each spike-specific TCR was assigned both to the spike region to which the TCR was reactive and to a CD4 or CD8 class. Log10-transformed breadth and depth values were compared by one-way ANOVA with Sidak's multiple comparisons tests. Here the immuneACCESS table is served through TCRdb, limited to in-frame sequences with V and J called. Missing clones are a known gap in these copies; in checked studies unresolved V genes cover under half, and the rest lacks a known reason. That table furnishes V, J and clone size, whereas the DNA furnished D and trimming. The sample table lists more than 150,000 clones, almost 95% of them with a count of one. Roughly 10% of the sample comes from the top ten.

Points on this clone: Its antigen target is currently unknown. Within one base of it there is no much larger clone, and no base qualities were kept.

Relative to germline, V is 3 bases shorter and J is 0 bases shorter, with 14 bases between their ends. Reading from cysteine to phenylalanine, the CDR3 counts 16 amino acids. CDR3 DNA only is kept here, 48 bases in frame from base 1. CDR1 and CDR2, per the germline V gene, are MRHNA and SNTAGT. The time point label for this specimen denotes: baseline before first vaccination. The vaccinee samples were drawn from two UK trials, COV001 and COV002, one of which was a single-blind randomized controlled phase 2/3 trial testing AZD1222 (ChAdOx1 nCoV-19) in healthy adults. For TCRbeta chain sequencing, PBMC samples from trial participants were taken at day 0 and at day 28 after the second dose. Study-wide conclusions, independent of this receptor: A significant rise in spike-specific TCR breadth and depth was observed after two AZD1222 doses relative to day 0 and relative to MenACWY recipients. Participants were mostly white British, with more females than males. The authors suggested clonal diversity may have been underestimated. Nearly half of unique spike-specific TCRs reportedly recognized epitopes outside regions mutated in the B.1.351 and B.1.1.7 variants. Only a handful of AZD1222 recipients were SARS-CoV-2 seropositive at baseline, limiting conclusions about previously exposed vaccinees. No day 14 peak-response samples were available, so repertoires were characterized only after the peak T cell response. In the small 56-69-year group, the increase in depth fell short of significance, most likely because of low power. The vaccine-associated CD4 TCRs covered the entire spike protein, and the dominant responses fell in regions 160-218 and 743-854.

Sample: peripheral blood, taken on day 0 of AZD1222 vaccination. The chain employs TRBV6-4 and TRBJ1-1; no confident D gene assignment can be made. The TCR sequence derives from an adult in good health. CDR3 region: CASSEVPGSMNTEAFF. The DNA reads as follows: TGTGCCAGCAGTGAGGTCCCCGGATCCATGAACACTGAAGCTTTCTTT.